Listed below are T cell receptor beta chains from one sample, sequenced in a study of cytomegalovirus exposure and HLA in healthy donors. Here immunoSEQ multiplex PCR was the method, and the copy in TCRdb shows in-frame clones only, minus some. The table lists about 240,000 clones, 75% to 90% of them singletons. Sequencing input: PBMCs. These receptors all come from a woman aged 25 to 39 in good health and CMV-seropositive. Each CDR3 is given with its conserved first and last residue. A D gene is named only where the DNA matches it firmly. Only some rows state a clone size, as once, few, many or a class for expanded clones.

V: TRBV19; J: TRBJ1-2; D: TRBD1; size: once; CDR3: CASSKRTGMGGYTF; DNA: TGTGCCAGTAGTAAACGGACAGGGATGGGTGGCTACACCTTC
V: TRBV7-9; J: TRBJ2-7; D: TRBD1; size: -; CDR3: CASSPDRVSYEQYF; DNA: TGTGCCAGCAGCCCGGACAGGGTATCATACGAGCAGTACTTC
V: TRBV30; J: TRBJ2-7; D: -; size: -; CDR3: CAWSPGIRYEQYF; DNA: TGTGCCTGGAGCCCGGGAATCCGCTACGAGCAGTACTTC
V: TRBV7-2; J: TRBJ2-2; D: TRBD1; size: -; CDR3: CASSLGDARGPTGELFF; DNA: TGTGCCAGCAGCTTAGGCGACGCTAGGGGGCCCACCGGGGAGCTGTTTTTT
V: TRBV15; J: TRBJ1-4; D: -; size: once; CDR3: CATSRQKQVELFF; DNA: TGTGCCACCAGCAGACAGAAACAGGTGGAACTGTTTTTT
V: TRBV9; J: TRBJ2-2; D: TRBD2; size: -; CDR3: CASSAELAGVWDTGELFF; DNA: TGTGCCAGCAGCGCCGAACTAGCGGGAGTGTGGGACACCGGGGAGCTGTTTTTT
V: TRBV29-1; J: TRBJ1-2; D: -; size: -; CDR3: CSIDQGIGYTF; DNA: TGCAGCATCGATCAGGGAATTGGCTACACCTTC
V: TRBV5-1; J: TRBJ2-2; D: -; size: few; CDR3: CASSAREVTGELFF; DNA: TGCGCCAGCAGCGCCCGCGAGGTCACCGGGGAGCTGTTTTTT
V: TRBV2; J: TRBJ1-5; D: -; size: -; CDR3: CASSSQGNQPQHF; DNA: TGTGCCAGCAGTTCACAGGGAAATCAGCCCCAGCATTTT
V: TRBV4-1; J: TRBJ1-4; D: -; size: -; CDR3: CATTMGATTNEKLFF; DNA: TGCGCCACCACCATGGGGGCTACAACTAATGAAAAACTGTTTTTT
V: TRBV14; J: TRBJ2-2; D: TRBD2; size: once; CDR3: CASSRTGRAGELFF; DNA: TGTGCCAGCAGCCGGACGGGGAGGGCCGGGGAGCTGTTTTTT
V: TRBV5-1; J: TRBJ1-4; D: -; size: -; CDR3: CASSLSVAGTNEKLFF; DNA: TGCGCCAGCAGCTTGAGTGTGGCGGGAACTAATGAAAAACTGTTTTTT
V: TRBV27; J: TRBJ1-5; D: -; size: few; CDR3: CASSFYGQANQPQHF; DNA: TGTGCCAGCAGTTTCTACGGACAAGCGAATCAGCCCCAGCATTTT
V: TRBV10-3; J: TRBJ1-1; D: -; size: few; CDR3: CAIRGAVMNTEAFF; DNA: TGTGCCATCAGGGGGGCGGTCATGAACACTGAAGCTTTCTTT
V: TRBV5-6; J: TRBJ1-1; D: -; size: -; CDR3: CASSLDVNTEAFF; DNA: TGTGCCAGCAGCCTAGATGTGAACACTGAAGCTTTCTTT
V: TRBV19; J: TRBJ1-5; D: TRBD1; size: once; CDR3: CASSMGTGATQPQHF; DNA: TGTGCCAGTAGTATGGGGACAGGGGCCACTCAGCCCCAGCATTTT
V: TRBV28; J: TRBJ1-1; D: -; size: -; CDR3: CASSLTGGATEAFF; DNA: TGTGCCAGCAGTTTGACAGGCGGCGCAACTGAAGCTTTCTTT
V: TRBV5-1; J: TRBJ2-7; D: TRBD2; size: -; CDR3: CASSPLGTSVSYEQYF; DNA: TGCGCCAGCAGCCCTCTTGGGACTAGCGTCTCCTACGAGCAGTACTTC
V: TRBV7-6; J: TRBJ2-7; D: -; size: -; CDR3: CASSTPIGGNDEQYF; DNA: TGTGCCAGCAGTACTCCCATCGGAGGAAACGACGAGCAGTACTTC
V: TRBV7-9; J: TRBJ2-2; D: TRBD1; size: -; CDR3: CASSLVQGGSVGELFF; DNA: TGTGCCAGCAGCTTGGTACAGGGGGGTTCTGTCGGGGAGCTGTTTTTT
V: TRBV28; J: TRBJ1-1; D: TRBD1; size: -; CDR3: CASSVRQGANTEAFF; DNA: TGTGCCAGCAGTGTAAGACAGGGGGCTAACACTGAAGCTTTCTTT
V: TRBV18; J: TRBJ2-7; D: -; size: -; CDR3: CASSRFRDKEYEQYF; DNA: TGTGCCAGCTCTCGATTCCGGGACAAAGAGTACGAGCAGTACTTC
V: TRBV19; J: TRBJ1-1; D: -; size: -; CDR3: CASSTTGLMNTEAFF; DNA: TGTGCCAGTAGCACCACGGGACTTATGAACACTGAAGCTTTCTTT
V: TRBV27; J: TRBJ1-5; D: -; size: -; CDR3: CASSIQGLNQPQHF; DNA: TGTGCCAGCAGTATACAGGGTCTTAATCAGCCCCAGCATTTT
V: TRBV27; J: TRBJ1-1; D: -; size: -; CDR3: CASSFRGGEAFF; DNA: TGTGCCAGCAGTTTTAGGGGAGGTGAAGCTTTCTTT
V: TRBV4-2; J: TRBJ2-1; D: TRBD2; size: -; CDR3: CASSQNAGTRSDEQFF; DNA: TGTGCCAGCAGCCAAAATGCCGGGACTAGGAGCGATGAGCAGTTCTTC
V: TRBV25-1; J: TRBJ2-7; D: -; size: -; CDR3: CASSDTTSSYEQYF; DNA: TGTGCCAGCAGTGACACCACCAGCTCCTACGAGCAGTACTTC
V: TRBV5-6; J: TRBJ2-2; D: -; size: -; CDR3: CASSMGVYTGELFF; DNA: TGTGCCAGCAGCATGGGAGTTTACACCGGGGAGCTGTTTTTT
V: TRBV7-8; J: TRBJ2-1; D: TRBD2; size: once; CDR3: CASSFPRLALSLSSYNEQFF; DNA: TGTGCCAGCAGCTTCCCGAGACTAGCGCTATCTCTGAGCTCCTACAATGAGCAGTTCTTC
V: TRBV28; J: TRBJ1-5; D: -; size: -; CDR3: CASSSGGEGNQPQHF; DNA: TGTGCCAGCAGTTCAGGAGGGGAGGGCAATCAGCCCCAGCATTTT
V: TRBV5-6; J: TRBJ2-1; D: -; size: -; CDR3: CASSLLTTMGNEQFF; DNA: TGTGCCAGCAGCTTGTTGACGACAATGGGCAATGAGCAGTTCTTC
V: TRBV5-1; J: TRBJ2-3; D: TRBD2; size: -; CDR3: CASSSGTSGSRGTDTQYF; DNA: TGCGCCAGCAGCTCCGGGACTAGCGGGAGTAGGGGCACAGATACGCAGTATTTT
V: TRBV9; J: TRBJ2-1; D: -; size: -; CDR3: CASSTSPLAELEYNEQFF; DNA: TGTGCCAGCAGCACCAGCCCCCTCGCGGAACTCGAATACAATGAGCAGTTCTTC
V: TRBV7-6; J: TRBJ2-2; D: TRBD2; size: -; CDR3: CASSSLAGGDTGELFF; DNA: TGTGCCAGCAGCTCCCTAGCGGGAGGGGACACCGGGGAGCTGTTTTTT
V: TRBV4-1; J: TRBJ2-1; D: -; size: -; CDR3: CASSQMASNEQFF; DNA: TGCGCCAGCAGCCAAATGGCTAGCAATGAGCAGTTCTTC
V: TRBV4-1; J: TRBJ1-5; D: TRBD1; size: -; CDR3: CASSQGGDSRYQPQHF; DNA: TGCGCCAGCAGCCAAGGTGGGGACAGCCGATATCAGCCCCAGCATTTT
V: TRBV4-1; J: TRBJ2-7; D: TRBD2; size: few; CDR3: CASSQDRAGVDVYEQYF; DNA: TGCGCCAGCAGCCAAGATCGGGCGGGAGTGGATGTATACGAGCAGTACTTC
V: TRBV27; J: TRBJ2-6; D: TRBD1; size: -; CDR3: CASSTIRRTGAGANVLTF; DNA: TGTGCCAGCAGTACAATCCGCCGAACAGGGGCCGGGGCCAACGTCCTGACTTTC
V: TRBV5-1; J: TRBJ1-1; D: TRBD1; size: -; CDR3: CASSNADREGTEAFF; DNA: TGCGCCAGCAGCAACGCCGACAGGGAAGGCACTGAAGCTTTCTTT
V: TRBV7-2; J: TRBJ2-2; D: TRBD2; size: -; CDR3: CASSHGTSGRRYTGELFF; DNA: TGTGCCAGCAGCCATGGGACTAGCGGGAGGCGGTACACCGGGGAGCTGTTTTTT
V: TRBV30; J: TRBJ1-2; D: -; size: -; CDR3: CAWRANGFHGYTF; DNA: TGTGCCTGGAGGGCGAACGGGTTCCATGGCTACACCTTC
V: TRBV7-2; J: TRBJ2-5; D: TRBD1; size: -; CDR3: CASSPLGQGTVAQETQYF; DNA: TGTGCCAGCAGCCCTCTAGGGCAGGGGACAGTCGCACAAGAGACCCAGTACTTC
V: TRBV4-2; J: TRBJ1-2; D: TRBD1; size: -; CDR3: CASSQDGETGGFLNGYTF; DNA: TGTGCCAGCAGCCAAGATGGCGAGACAGGGGGCTTCCTCAATGGCTACACCTTC
V: TRBV5-1; J: TRBJ2-7; D: -; size: -; CDR3: CASSFSGVDPYEQYF; DNA: TGCGCCAGCAGCTTTTCAGGGGTGGACCCCTACGAGCAGTACTTC
V: TRBV10-3; J: TRBJ1-2; D: -; size: few; CDR3: CAIRAVEGYTF; DNA: TGTGCCATCAGGGCAGTTGAAGGCTACACCTTC
V: TRBV6-5; J: TRBJ2-3; D: TRBD1; size: -; CDR3: CASSRDRGPTDTQYF; DNA: TGTGCCAGCAGTAGGGACAGGGGCCCCACAGATACGCAGTATTTT